What follows are 9 T cell receptor beta chains derived from one specimen sequenced in a study of CXCR3-negative and CXCR3-positive naive CD8 T cells. The method, 5' RACE with UMI labels, was used to prepare the TRB cDNA libraries. Reanalyzing the 5' RACE reads, TCRdb keeps one entry per CDR3 protein, without DNA. This sample carries some 130,000 distinct CDR3 sequences, with less than 0.55% going to the ten biggest clones. Sequencing used naive CXCR3- CD8+ T cells from blood. Described subset: CD45RO-CCR7+CD27+CD95- naive CD8+ T cells lacking CXCR3 (TNR3-). The receptor source for this set is a human donor in good health. Some clones in this sample may be carry-over from other donors' samples.

This sequence joins TRBV11-3 and TRBJ1-2; TCRdb picks TRBD1, but there is no DNA to check that call. The germline CDR1 and CDR2 sequences are SGHNT and YENEEA. The CDR3 extends over 14 amino acids. The CDR3 loop is CASSSSTGYGGYTF.

The J gene is TRBJ2-1, the V gene TRBV12-3 or TRBV12-4; checking the TCRdb D call of TRBD2 is not possible without DNA. CDR3 length equals 14 residues. The CDR3 protein is CASSFRGGDGEQFF.

The chain joins TRBV11-2 to TRBJ2-7. The CDR3 sequence is 14 residues long. Germline values: CDR1 SGHAT, CDR2 FQNNGV. The CDR3 here is CASSDTGGSYEQYF.

The chain's CDR3 is CASSFSRDRGSYNSPLHF. This chain connects TRBV28 to TRBJ1-6; TCRdb gives TRBD1 as the D gene, but with no DNA this cannot be confirmed. The CDR3 consists of 18 residues. The germline V gene has CDR1 MDHEN and CDR2 SYDVKM.

V usage is TRBV9 and J usage is TRBJ2-1; TCRdb names TRBD1, which stays unverified in the absence of DNA. The CDR3 sequence is 19 residues long. Germline values: CDR1 SGDLS, CDR2 YYNGEE. The CDR3 loop reads CASSVAVREKGAGPNEQLF.

V gene TRBV2 combines with J gene TRBJ2-7. This CDR3 spans 13 amino acids. The germline V gene has CDR1 SNHLY and CDR2 FYNNEI. The CDR3 sequence is CASMTMGFHEQYF. Full variable domain (outside the CDR3, taken from reference TRBV2 and TRBJ2-7): EPEVTQTPSHQVTQMGQEVILRCVPISNHLYFYWYRQILGQKVEFLVSFYNNEISEKSEIFDDQFSVERPDGSNFTLKIRSTKLEDSAMYFCASMTMGFHEQYFGPGTRLTVT.

The rearrangement links TRBV6-5 to TRBJ1-1. Germline CDR1 reads MNHEY; CDR2 reads SVGAGI. The CDR3 covers 16 residues. The CDR3 reads CASSYAGRDPNTEAFF.

The chain combines TRBV4-1 with TRBJ2-7; there is no DNA to check the TCRdb D call of TRBD1. The CDR3 is 15 amino acids. Per germline, CDR1 MGHRA and CDR2 YSYEKL. CDR3 protein: CASSQDVAGGYEQYF.

V is TRBV7-9 and J is TRBJ2-1; TCRdb's D call, TRBD1, is unchecked because there is no DNA. This CDR3 is 15 amino acids long. Germline V gene sequence: CDR1 SEHNR, CDR2 FQNEAQ (reference sequence). This chain's CDR3 is CASSPRTGSGYEQFF. The full variable domain, its missing parts supplied by reference TRBV7-9 and TRBJ2-1, is DTGVSQNPRHKITKRGQNVTFRCDPISEHNRLYWYRQTLGQGPEFLTYFQNEAQLEKSRLLSDRFSAERPKGSFSTLEIQRTEQGDSAMYLCASSPRTGSGYEQFFGPGTRLTVL.